A few counts support the clone carrying this TCR beta chain. Its antigen is not known. This entry comes from a study of T cell repertoires in cytomegalovirus infection. About the research overall: Matching HLA type, along with CMV infection, was indicated by public TCR beta signatures. Findings and caveats of the study: The study found HLA-C-restricted CMV-specific TCR beta clonotypes dominating the ex vivo response.

The ends lost 2 bases at V and 6 bases at J; junction bases unmatched: 6. This CDR3 is 14 amino acids long. Germline CDR1 is SGHTA and CDR2 is FQGTGA. TCRdb reprocessed the reads with MiXCR, giving one entry per CDR3 protein. The data show about 310,000 distinct CDR3 sequences, with about 17% seen just once and about 12% held by the top ten. Sequencing input: PBMCs. The V gene is TRBV7-3, the J gene TRBJ1-1; 7 bases fit TRBD1. The sequence came from a human donor in good health (CMV status not recorded). Some clones in this sample may be carry-over from other donors' samples. Here the CDR3 reads CASSLQGGGSEAFF. For the CDR3, the DNA is TGTGCCAGCAGCTTACAGGGGGGGGGATCTGAAGCTTTCTTT.